Presented here are 9 T cell receptor beta chains from one specimen sequenced in a study of T cells in women clearing cervical HPV infection. The data were produced by immunoSEQ multiplex PCR, yet TCRdb's version contains in-frame clones alone and is incomplete. The sample totals tens of thousands of clones. Source material: blood buffy coat. The receptors come from a woman between 18 and 75 years old with a cervical HPV16 infection that either progressed to CIN3+ or cleared (not recorded which).

As to this clone: The CDR3 extends 3 residues past the end of the read, so its final part is completed from the germline J gene. The chain uses TRBV6-2 or TRBV6-3 and TRBJ2-7; 11 positions agree with TRBD2. Germline V gives CDR1 MNHEY, CDR2 SVGEGT. V trimming: 7 bases; J trimming: 3 bases; junction bases outside the gene matches: 2. CDR3 size: 13 residues. CDR3: CASKLAGGYEQYF. The CDR3 DNA, read in part, is TGTGCCAGCAAGCTAGCGGGAGGCTACGAG.

Details on this clone: The sequenced fragment ends 3 residues before the CDR3 boundary, so the rest is inferred from the germline J gene. The genes are TRBV20-1 and TRBJ2-1, with a possible D match to TRBD2 (5 bases). CDR1 DFQATT and CDR2 SNEGSKA come from the germline V gene (reference sequence). The length of the CDR3 is 15 residues. V gave up 0 bases and J gave up 8 bases, with 17 bases separating them. Incomplete CDR3 DNA: TGCAGTGCTAGAGATTTCGCGGGTCCATTCTATGAG. As protein: CSARDFAGPFYE. The entire CDR3 protein reads CSARDFAGPFYEQFF.

A word on this clone: The CDR3 extends 3 residues past the end of the read, so its final part is completed from the germline J gene. The chain carries TRBV7-3 and TRBJ2-1; no clear D gene. The CDR3 consists of 14 residues. Germline loops: CDR1 SGHTA, CDR2 FQGTGA. V gave up 0 bases and J gave up 9 bases, with 12 bases separating them. Here the CDR3 reads CASSLTPLGPEQFF. The CDR3 DNA, read in part, is TGTGCCAGCAGCTTAACTCCCCTAGGTCCTGAG.

Concerning this clone: The CDR3 extends 3 residues past the end of the read, so its final part is completed from the germline J gene. The genes are TRBV19 and TRBJ2-2, with no clear D. Germline CDR1 LNHDA, CDR2 SQIVND (reference sequence). This CDR3 is built from 12 residues. Partial CDR3 DNA: TGTGCCAGTTCAGGCCTCGGCGAAAAG. Its protein product is CASSGLGEK. The full CDR3 protein is CASSGLGEKLFF.

Notes on this clone: The CDR3 end falls 3 residues outside the read, so it is completed with the germline J gene. The chain joins TRBV19 to TRBJ2-3; TRBD2 aligns across 11 bases. The CDR3 sequence is 15 residues long. The V gene end was trimmed by 6 bases and the J gene end by 4 bases; junction bases not matched to a gene: 6. Germline-derived CDR1 and CDR2 are LNHDA and SQIVND (reference sequence). The CDR3 sequence: CASSLTSGAPDTQYF. The sequenced CDR3 bases are TGTGCCAGTAGCTTGACTAGCGGGGCGCCAGATACG.

With regard to this clone: Read coverage stops 3 residues before the CDR3 terminus; the germline J gene supplies the remainder. V usage is TRBV5-1 and J usage is TRBJ2-5, with 8 bases that match TRBD2. The CDR3 has 17 amino acids. Germline V lookup: CDR1 SGHRS, CDR2 YFSETQ. J lost 5 bases, V lost 0 bases, and 12 bases had no gene match. CDR3 DNA (partial): TGCGCCAGCAGCTTGGGCCCCTCCGGGACTAGAGGGGAGACC. It encodes CASSLGPSGTRGET. The full CDR3 sequence reads CASSLGPSGTRGETQYF. The full variable domain, with the rest looked up from reference TRBV5-1 and TRBJ2-5, is KAGVTQTPRYLIKTRGQQVTLSCSPISGHRSVSWYQQTPGQGLQFLFEYFSETQRNKGNFPGRFSGRQFSNSRSEMNVSTLELGDSALYLCASSLGPSGTRGETQYFGPGTRLLVL.

Of note for this clone: With the read ending 3 residues before the CDR3 end, the germline J gene is used to fill in that end. The gene calls are TRBV7-2 and TRBJ2-1; D might be TRBD2 (5 bases). CDR3 size: 15 residues. In germline, CDR1 is SGHTA, CDR2 FQGNSA. V was trimmed by 3 bases and J by 4 bases, leaving 13 bases between them. The DNA read from the CDR3 is TGTGCCAGCAGCTTGGCCAGCGGCGAATACAATGAG. Translation: CASSLASGEYNE. The CDR3, in full, reads CASSLASGEYNEQFF.

As for this clone: The CDR3 end falls 3 residues outside the read, so it is completed with the germline J gene. The V gene is TRBV20-1, the J gene TRBJ2-1; D perhaps matches TRBD2 (6 bases). Trimming removed 0 bases at V and 7 bases at J, with 16 bases between. The germline V gene has CDR1 DFQATT and CDR2 SNEGSKA (reference sequence). This CDR3 comprises 15 residues. The CDR3 here is CSARETGYGGNEQFF. The covered CDR3 bases are TGCAGTGCTAGAGAAACGGGTTACGGGGGAAATGAG.

Note on this clone: The CDR3 end falls 3 residues outside the read, so it is completed with the germline J gene. J is TRBJ2-3 and V is TRBV5-1, with 15 bases fitting TRBD2. The CDR3 loop spans 18 amino acids. Germline assignment: CDR1 SGHRS and CDR2 YFSETQ. CDR3 region: CASSGSGTSGGPLETQYF. Partial CDR3 DNA: TGCGCCAGCAGCGGGTCCGGGACTAGCGGGGGGCCGTTGGAGACG.